The text below deals with one T cell receptor beta chain. This sample stems from a study of blood T cell repertoires in COVID-19. Study as a whole: Sites across the United States, Italy and Spain contributed samples from acute and convalescent COVID-19. Sources were T cells, B-cell-depleted T cells, or PBMCs; the material itself was cDNA or gDNA.

In the authors' methods: Using reference gene primer amplification, nucleated cell counts were estimated. Assay used: immunoSEQ multiplex PCR; TCRdb lists only in-frame clones, some missing. The V and J calls and the clone size are those of that table, but D and trimming were determined from the DNA. The sample gives 65,000 to 90,000 clones, roughly nine tenths of which show up once; approximately 10% is in the top ten. Germline-derived CDR1 and CDR2 are MNHEY and SVGAGI. The CDR3 has 13 amino acids. V gave up 6 bases and J gave up 3 bases, with 12 bases separating them. Sequencing used peripheral blood. This chain connects TRBV6-5 to TRBJ2-7, with a tentative D call TRBD2 (6 bases). The source of this sequence is a man aged 80 or over with acute or convalescent COVID-19. The CDR3 nucleotides are TGTGCCAGCAGCGGGAGAGTAAGCTACGAGCAGTACTTC. Amino acid sequence: CASSGRVSYEQYF.